A selection of T cell receptor beta chains follows, all from one sample in a study of identifying expanded T cells in peripheral blood. Using immunoSEQ multiplex PCR, the repertoire was profiled, and TCRdb retains in-frame clones only, with some absent. Among more than 75,000 clones listed, 70% to 90% were seen once. Sample: blood. These receptor sequences come from a person between 18 and 70 years old in good health. Both conserved end residues are part of each CDR3. A D gene is named only where the DNA matches it firmly. Clone sizes are given selectively: once, few, many, or a class where the clone is expanded.

clone size: few; V gene: TRBV6-1; J gene: TRBJ1-3; D gene: .; CDR3 protein: CASTERQAGNTIYF; CDR3 DNA: TGTGCCAGCACCGAACGACAGGCTGGAAACACCATATATTTT
clone size: .; V gene: TRBV11-3; J gene: TRBJ2-3; D gene: TRBD2; CDR3 protein: CASSLAGSADTQYF; CDR3 DNA: TGTGCCAGCAGCCTAGCGGGGTCGGCAGATACGCAGTATTTT
clone size: .; V gene: TRBV6-4; J gene: TRBJ1-1; D gene: TRBD1; CDR3 protein: CASRTDRAGGEAFF; CDR3 DNA: TGTGCCAGCAGGACGGACAGGGCGGGGGGCGAAGCTTTCTTT
clone size: .; V gene: TRBV11-3; J gene: TRBJ2-2; D gene: .; CDR3 protein: CASSADTPNTGELFF; CDR3 DNA: TGTGCCAGCAGCGCGGACACGCCGAACACCGGGGAGCTGTTTTTT
clone size: .; V gene: TRBV9; J gene: TRBJ1-5; D gene: TRBD1; CDR3 protein: CASSPGTGSQPQHF; CDR3 DNA: TGTGCCAGCAGCCCAGGGACAGGGAGTCAGCCCCAGCATTTT
clone size: .; V gene: TRBV23-1; J gene: TRBJ1-6; D gene: .; CDR3 protein: CASSQWGNSSYNSPLHF; CDR3 DNA: TGCGCCAGCAGTCAATGGGGTAACAGCTCCTATAATTCACCCCTCCACTTT
clone size: .; V gene: TRBV6-6; J gene: TRBJ1-2; D gene: TRBD1; CDR3 protein: CASSPGQKRYGYTF; CDR3 DNA: TGTGCCAGCAGCCCGGGACAGAAGCGATATGGCTACACCTTC
clone size: .; V gene: TRBV19; J gene: TRBJ2-3; D gene: TRBD2; CDR3 protein: CASSWGGTSGPSTDTQYF; CDR3 DNA: TGTGCCAGTAGTTGGGGCGGGACTAGCGGACCTAGCACAGATACGCAGTATTTT
clone size: .; V gene: TRBV7-9; J gene: TRBJ1-2; D gene: .; CDR3 protein: CASSPRQGLTRGYTF; CDR3 DNA: TGTGCCAGCAGCCCAAGGCAGGGGCTGACCAGAGGCTACACCTTC
clone size: .; V gene: TRBV18; J gene: TRBJ2-5; D gene: .; CDR3 protein: CASSPFTGTPFVTQYF; CDR3 DNA: TGTGCCAGCTCACCGTTCACAGGTACCCCCTTCGTGACCCAGTACTTC
clone size: .; V gene: TRBV6-1; J gene: TRBJ1-4; D gene: TRBD1; CDR3 protein: CASRPGTATNEKLFF; CDR3 DNA: TGTGCCAGCAGACCCGGGACAGCAACTAATGAAAAACTGTTTTTT
clone size: once; V gene: TRBV21-1; J gene: TRBJ1-6; D gene: .; CDR3 protein: CASSNRGPGVNSPLHF; CDR3 DNA: TGTGCCAGCAGCAATAGGGGACCAGGGGTGAATTCACCCCTCCACTTT
clone size: .; V gene: TRBV30; J gene: TRBJ1-2; D gene: .; CDR3 protein: CAWSVGLKYYGYTF; CDR3 DNA: TGTGCCTGGAGTGTAGGGTTGAAGTACTATGGCTACACCTTC
clone size: .; V gene: TRBV7-9; J gene: TRBJ2-3; D gene: .; CDR3 protein: CASSPNGGTSTDTQYF; CDR3 DNA: TGTGCCAGCAGCCCAAATGGGGGAACTAGCACAGATACGCAGTATTTT
clone size: .; V gene: TRBV10-1; J gene: TRBJ2-7; D gene: TRBD2; CDR3 protein: CASSETSGGIYEQYF; CDR3 DNA: TGCGCCAGCAGTGAAACTAGCGGGGGGATCTACGAGCAGTACTTC
clone size: .; V gene: TRBV27; J gene: TRBJ1-2; D gene: .; CDR3 protein: CASSYKNSYGYTF; CDR3 DNA: TGTGCCAGCAGTTATAAGAACAGCTATGGCTACACCTTC
clone size: once; V gene: TRBV4-1; J gene: TRBJ1-5; D gene: .; CDR3 protein: CASSPVSSGPQPQHF; CDR3 DNA: TGCGCCAGCAGCCCCGTCTCAAGTGGGCCCCAGCCCCAGCATTTT
clone size: .; V gene: TRBV5-1; J gene: TRBJ1-5; D gene: .; CDR3 protein: CASSLDPNQPQHF; CDR3 DNA: TGCGCCAGCAGCTTGGACCCCAATCAGCCCCAGCATTTT
clone size: .; V gene: TRBV7-2; J gene: TRBJ1-6; D gene: TRBD1; CDR3 protein: CASSSDRASRSPLHF; CDR3 DNA: TGTGCCAGCAGTTCCGACAGGGCGAGTCGATCACCCCTCCACTTT
clone size: .; V gene: TRBV2; J gene: TRBJ1-5; D gene: .; CDR3 protein: CASSVNQPQHF; CDR3 DNA: TGTGCCAGCAGTGTCAATCAGCCCCAGCATTTT
clone size: .; V gene: TRBV5-4; J gene: TRBJ1-2; D gene: .; CDR3 protein: CASSLGSGARGYTF; CDR3 DNA: TGTGCCAGCAGCCTAGGGTCCGGGGCGCGTGGCTACACCTTC
clone size: few; V gene: TRBV13; J gene: TRBJ1-3; D gene: .; CDR3 protein: CASNERVRNTIYF; CDR3 DNA: TGTGCCAGCAATGAACGAGTCCGGAACACCATATATTTT
clone size: .; V gene: TRBV9; J gene: TRBJ2-2; D gene: TRBD1; CDR3 protein: CASSPPGQGLTGELFF; CDR3 DNA: TGTGCCAGCAGCCCACCGGGACAGGGGCTCACCGGGGAGCTGTTTTTT
clone size: .; V gene: TRBV5-1; J gene: TRBJ2-1; D gene: TRBD1; CDR3 protein: CASSFPETGGSVGYNEQFF; CDR3 DNA: TGCGCCAGCAGCTTTCCCGAGACAGGGGGCTCCGTCGGGTACAATGAGCAGTTCTTC
clone size: .; V gene: TRBV27; J gene: TRBJ1-2; D gene: .; CDR3 protein: CASSFQPGRNYGYTF; CDR3 DNA: TGTGCCAGCAGTTTCCAGCCAGGGAGGAACTATGGCTACACCTTC
clone size: .; V gene: TRBV11-3; J gene: TRBJ2-7; D gene: .; CDR3 protein: CASSSRQYQSYEQYF; CDR3 DNA: TGTGCCAGCAGCTCCAGACAGTACCAGTCCTACGAGCAGTACTTC
clone size: .; V gene: TRBV6-5; J gene: TRBJ1-1; D gene: .; CDR3 protein: CATTPIETGFGAFF; CDR3 DNA: TGTGCCACAACCCCGATTGAAACAGGTTTTGGAGCTTTCTTT
clone size: .; V gene: TRBV7-9; J gene: TRBJ2-1; D gene: .; CDR3 protein: CAGSFSGHEQFF; CDR3 DNA: TGTGCCGGATCCTTCTCGGGGCATGAGCAGTTCTTC
clone size: .; V gene: TRBV19; J gene: TRBJ2-7; D gene: TRBD1; CDR3 protein: CASSQKTGGQLRRGEQYF; CDR3 DNA: TGTGCCAGTAGTCAAAAGACAGGGGGCCAGTTAAGGCGAGGAGAGCAGTACTTC
clone size: .; V gene: TRBV11-3; J gene: TRBJ2-7; D gene: TRBD1; CDR3 protein: CASSPPLWDSHSYEQYF; CDR3 DNA: TGTGCCAGCAGCCCCCCTCTCTGGGACAGCCACTCCTACGAGCAGTACTTC
clone size: .; V gene: TRBV6-5; J gene: TRBJ2-7; D gene: .; CDR3 protein: CASSYSGSVNEQYF; CDR3 DNA: TGTGCCAGCAGTTACTCCGGCAGCGTCAACGAGCAGTACTTC
clone size: .; V gene: TRBV10-3; J gene: TRBJ1-3; D gene: .; CDR3 protein: CATSAQVSGNTIYF; CDR3 DNA: TGTGCCACCTCGGCTCAAGTCTCTGGAAACACCATATATTTT
clone size: .; V gene: TRBV6-6; J gene: TRBJ1-6; D gene: .; CDR3 protein: CASSQIQGSPLHF; CDR3 DNA: TGTGCCAGCAGTCAGATACAGGGTTCACCCCTCCACTTT
clone size: .; V gene: TRBV20-1; J gene: TRBJ1-2; D gene: .; CDR3 protein: CSARDGETYTF; CDR3 DNA: TGCAGTGCTAGAGATGGCGAAACCTACACCTTC
clone size: .; V gene: TRBV2; J gene: TRBJ2-3; D gene: .; CDR3 protein: CASSGTSGGTDTQYF; CDR3 DNA: TGTGCCAGCAGTGGGACCTCGGGGGGCACAGATACGCAGTATTTT
clone size: .; V gene: TRBV6-1; J gene: TRBJ2-7; D gene: .; CDR3 protein: CASSESPDSYEQYF; CDR3 DNA: TGTGCCAGCAGTGAATCCCCAGACTCCTACGAGCAGTACTTC
clone size: .; V gene: TRBV4-3; J gene: TRBJ2-2; D gene: .; CDR3 protein: CASSQDIGSGGELFF; CDR3 DNA: TGCGCCAGCAGCCAAGATATTGGCAGCGGCGGGGAGCTGTTTTTT
clone size: few; V gene: TRBV2; J gene: TRBJ2-7; D gene: .; CDR3 protein: CASSERRLEQYF; CDR3 DNA: TGTGCCAGCAGTGAACGTCGCCTCGAGCAGTACTTC
clone size: .; V gene: TRBV5-6; J gene: TRBJ2-6; D gene: .; CDR3 protein: CASSLGQGPYSGANVLTF; CDR3 DNA: TGTGCCAGCAGCTTGGGTCAGGGGCCATACTCTGGGGCCAACGTCCTGACTTTC
clone size: .; V gene: TRBV2; J gene: TRBJ2-6; D gene: .; CDR3 protein: CASTPPKPWSSGANVLTF; CDR3 DNA: TGTGCCAGCACCCCCCCGAAGCCTTGGAGCTCTGGGGCCAACGTCCTGACTTTC
clone size: once; V gene: TRBV5-1; J gene: TRBJ2-5; D gene: .; CDR3 protein: CASSSPHLRETQYF; CDR3 DNA: TGCGCCAGCAGCTCCCCTCACTTGAGGGAGACCCAGTACTTC
clone size: few; V gene: TRBV2; J gene: TRBJ2-5; D gene: .; CDR3 protein: CASTAASPDF; CDR3 DNA: TGTGCCAGCACCGCTGCTTCACCAGACTTC
clone size: .; V gene: TRBV18; J gene: TRBJ1-4; D gene: .; CDR3 protein: CASSPGLTSNEKLFF; CDR3 DNA: TGTGCCAGCTCACCCGGACTCACCTCGAATGAAAAACTGTTTTTT
clone size: few; V gene: TRBV2; J gene: TRBJ1-2; D gene: TRBD1; CDR3 protein: CASSEGGTAYGYTF; CDR3 DNA: TGTGCCAGCAGTGAAGGAGGGACAGCGTATGGCTACACCTTC
clone size: .; V gene: TRBV13; J gene: TRBJ2-1; D gene: TRBD2; CDR3 protein: CASSLLSGGADYEQFF; CDR3 DNA: TGTGCCAGCAGCTTATTAAGCGGGGGGGCCGACTATGAGCAGTTCTTC
clone size: once; V gene: TRBV10-3; J gene: TRBJ1-2; D gene: .; CDR3 protein: CAISESDRHGYTF; CDR3 DNA: TGTGCCATCAGTGAGTCGGACAGACATGGCTACACCTTC
clone size: .; V gene: TRBV27; J gene: TRBJ2-1; D gene: .; CDR3 protein: CASSFEKVQFF; CDR3 DNA: TGTGCCAGCAGTTTTGAGAAAGTTCAATTCTTC
clone size: .; V gene: TRBV4-1; J gene: TRBJ1-6; D gene: .; CDR3 protein: CASSQDQGSSYNSPLHF; CDR3 DNA: TGCGCCAGCAGCCAAGATCAGGGGAGCTCCTATAATTCACCCCTCCACTTT
clone size: .; V gene: TRBV4-3; J gene: TRBJ2-1; D gene: .; CDR3 protein: CASSQVNEGVGSYNEQFF; CDR3 DNA: TGCGCCAGCAGCCAAGTAAATGAGGGGGTAGGGTCCTACAATGAGCAGTTCTTC
clone size: .; V gene: TRBV9; J gene: TRBJ1-2; D gene: .; CDR3 protein: CASSPQWNYGYTF; CDR3 DNA: TGTGCCAGCAGCCCCCAATGGAACTATGGCTACACCTTC
clone size: .; V gene: TRBV7-3; J gene: TRBJ1-1; D gene: .; CDR3 protein: CASSLTMNTEAFF; CDR3 DNA: TGTGCCAGCAGCTTAACAATGAACACTGAAGCTTTCTTT
clone size: .; V gene: TRBV6-6; J gene: TRBJ2-5; D gene: TRBD2; CDR3 protein: CASSSTGGLAGGPPYF; CDR3 DNA: TGTGCCAGCAGTTCAACTGGGGGACTAGCGGGGGGCCCACCGTACTTC
clone size: .; V gene: TRBV2; J gene: TRBJ1-6; D gene: .; CDR3 protein: CASMGGYNSPLHF; CDR3 DNA: TGTGCCAGCATGGGCGGCTATAATTCACCCCTCCACTTT
clone size: .; V gene: TRBV19; J gene: TRBJ2-2; D gene: .; CDR3 protein: CASSIVQVRVGELFF; CDR3 DNA: TGTGCCAGTAGTATAGTTCAGGTTAGGGTAGGGGAGCTGTTTTTT
clone size: .; V gene: TRBV6-4; J gene: TRBJ2-2; D gene: .; CDR3 protein: CASSDSRWAGELFF; CDR3 DNA: TGTGCCAGCAGTGACTCGAGGTGGGCCGGGGAGCTGTTTTTT
clone size: .; V gene: TRBV4-3; J gene: TRBJ2-1; D gene: .; CDR3 protein: CASSQVVQGLRFGYNEQFF; CDR3 DNA: TGCGCCAGCAGCCAAGTCGTCCAGGGTTTAAGGTTTGGGTACAATGAGCAGTTCTTC
clone size: .; V gene: TRBV11-3; J gene: TRBJ1-2; D gene: TRBD1; CDR3 protein: CASSFLRTGINGYTF; CDR3 DNA: TGTGCCAGCAGCTTCTTAAGGACAGGGATTAATGGCTACACCTTC
clone size: .; V gene: TRBV29-1; J gene: TRBJ2-1; D gene: TRBD1; CDR3 protein: CSVGGQGPTYNEQFF; CDR3 DNA: TGCAGCGTGGGGGGACAGGGGCCGACCTACAATGAGCAGTTCTTC
clone size: once; V gene: TRBV6-6; J gene: TRBJ2-1; D gene: .; CDR3 protein: CASSYGRQGDEQFF; CDR3 DNA: TGTGCCAGCAGTTACGGGCGTCAAGGCGATGAGCAGTTCTTC